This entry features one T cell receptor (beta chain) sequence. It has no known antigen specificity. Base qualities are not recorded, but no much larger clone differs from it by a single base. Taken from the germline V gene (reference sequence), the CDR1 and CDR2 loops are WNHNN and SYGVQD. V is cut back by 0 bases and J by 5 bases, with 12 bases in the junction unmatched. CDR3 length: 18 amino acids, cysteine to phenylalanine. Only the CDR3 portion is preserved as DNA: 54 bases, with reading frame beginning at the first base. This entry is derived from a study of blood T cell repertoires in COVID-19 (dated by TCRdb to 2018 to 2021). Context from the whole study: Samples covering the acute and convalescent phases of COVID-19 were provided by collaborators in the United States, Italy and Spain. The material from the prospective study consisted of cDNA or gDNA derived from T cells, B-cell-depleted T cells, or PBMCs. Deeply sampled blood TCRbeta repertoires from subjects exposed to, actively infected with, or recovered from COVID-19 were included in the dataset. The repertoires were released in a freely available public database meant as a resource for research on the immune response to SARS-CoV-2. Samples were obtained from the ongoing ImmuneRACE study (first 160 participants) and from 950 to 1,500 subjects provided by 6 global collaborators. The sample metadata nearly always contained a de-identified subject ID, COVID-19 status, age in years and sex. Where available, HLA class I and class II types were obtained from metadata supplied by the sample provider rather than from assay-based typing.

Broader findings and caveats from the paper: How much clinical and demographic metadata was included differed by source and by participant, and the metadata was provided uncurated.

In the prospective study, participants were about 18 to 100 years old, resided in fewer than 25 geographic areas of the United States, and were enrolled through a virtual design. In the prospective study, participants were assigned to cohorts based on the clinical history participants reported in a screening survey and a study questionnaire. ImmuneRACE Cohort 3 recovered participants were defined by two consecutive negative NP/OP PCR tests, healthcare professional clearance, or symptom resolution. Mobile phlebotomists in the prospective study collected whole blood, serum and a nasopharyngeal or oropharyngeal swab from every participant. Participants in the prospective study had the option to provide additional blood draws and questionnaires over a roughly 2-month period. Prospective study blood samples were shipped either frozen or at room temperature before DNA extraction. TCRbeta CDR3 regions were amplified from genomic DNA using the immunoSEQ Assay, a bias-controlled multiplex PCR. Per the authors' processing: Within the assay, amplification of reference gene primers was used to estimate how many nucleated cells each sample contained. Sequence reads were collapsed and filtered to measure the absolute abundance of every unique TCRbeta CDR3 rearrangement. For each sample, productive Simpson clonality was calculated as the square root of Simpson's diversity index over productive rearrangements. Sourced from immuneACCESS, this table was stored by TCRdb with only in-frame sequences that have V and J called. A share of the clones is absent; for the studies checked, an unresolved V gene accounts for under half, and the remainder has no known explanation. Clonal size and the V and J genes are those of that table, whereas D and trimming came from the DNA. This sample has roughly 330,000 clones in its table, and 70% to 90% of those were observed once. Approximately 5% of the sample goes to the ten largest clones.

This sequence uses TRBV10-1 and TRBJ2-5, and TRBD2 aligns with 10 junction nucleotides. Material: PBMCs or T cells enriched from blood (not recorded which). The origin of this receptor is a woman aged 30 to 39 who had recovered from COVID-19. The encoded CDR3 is CASSESWTSGASVETQYF. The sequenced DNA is TGCGCCAGCAGTGAGTCTTGGACTAGCGGTGCTTCGGTGGAGACCCAGTACTTC.